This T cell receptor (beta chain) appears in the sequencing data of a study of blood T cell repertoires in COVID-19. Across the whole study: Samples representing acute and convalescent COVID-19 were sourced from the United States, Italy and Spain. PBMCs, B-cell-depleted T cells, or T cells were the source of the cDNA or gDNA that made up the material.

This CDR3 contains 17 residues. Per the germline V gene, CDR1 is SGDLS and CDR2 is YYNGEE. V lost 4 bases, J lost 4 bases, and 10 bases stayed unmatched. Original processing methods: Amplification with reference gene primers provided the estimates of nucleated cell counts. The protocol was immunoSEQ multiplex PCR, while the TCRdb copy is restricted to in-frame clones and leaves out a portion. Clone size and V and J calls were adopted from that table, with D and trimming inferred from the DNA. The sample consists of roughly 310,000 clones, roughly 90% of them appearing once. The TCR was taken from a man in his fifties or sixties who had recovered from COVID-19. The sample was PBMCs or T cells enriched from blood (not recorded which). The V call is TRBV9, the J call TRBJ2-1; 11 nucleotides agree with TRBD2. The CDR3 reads CASSPRGLAESYNEQFF. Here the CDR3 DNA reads TGTGCCAGCAGCCCCAGGGGACTAGCGGAGTCGTACAATGAGCAGTTCTTC.